The TCR beta chain described here comes from a study of blood T cell repertoires in COVID-19. Cohort 3 recovered donors had two negative PCRs, clearance, or symptom resolution. Generated by immunoSEQ multiplex PCR, the TCRdb table keeps only in-frame clones and is missing some. The data show under 200,000 clones, around 90% seen once. This clone was recorded only once. V gave up 8 bases and J gave up 5 bases, with 19 bases separating them. This CDR3 is built from 14 residues. Germline V gene data show CDR1 as MGHRA and CDR2 as YSYEKL. V usage is TRBV4-1 and J usage is TRBJ2-7; D gene ambiguous. The sequenced sample consisted of PBMCs or T cells enriched from blood (not recorded which). The TCR was taken from a woman younger than 30 who had recovered from COVID-19. CDR3 region: CASGRLATSNEQYF. The CDR3 nucleotides are TGCGCCAGCGGCAGACTTGCGACCTCGAACGAGCAGTACTTC.